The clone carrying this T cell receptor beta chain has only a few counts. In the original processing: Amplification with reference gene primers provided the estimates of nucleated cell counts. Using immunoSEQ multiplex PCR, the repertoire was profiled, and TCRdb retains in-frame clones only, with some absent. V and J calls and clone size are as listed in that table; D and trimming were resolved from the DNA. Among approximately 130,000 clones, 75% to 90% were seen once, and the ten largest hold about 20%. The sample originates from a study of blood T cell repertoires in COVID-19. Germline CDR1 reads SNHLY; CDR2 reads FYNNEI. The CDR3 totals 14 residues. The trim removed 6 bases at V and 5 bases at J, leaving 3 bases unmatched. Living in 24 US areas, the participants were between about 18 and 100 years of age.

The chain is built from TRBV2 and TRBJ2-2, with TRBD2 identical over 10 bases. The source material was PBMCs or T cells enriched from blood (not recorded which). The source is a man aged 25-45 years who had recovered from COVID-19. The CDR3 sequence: CASRASGSTGELFF. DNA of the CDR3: TGTGCCAGCAGGGCTAGCGGGAGTACCGGGGAGCTGTTTTTT.